This TCR beta chain emerged from a study of T cell changes during pregnancy in multiple sclerosis. Data came from immunoSEQ multiplex PCR; TCRdb stores just in-frame clones and leaves some out. The sample yields roughly 35,000 clones, approximately 92% seen once. CDR3 size: 14 residues. The V gene's germline CDR1 is KGHSH and CDR2 LQKENI. Trimming cost V 4 bases and J 0 bases, with 7 bases left between them. The clonotype originates from a female donor in good health, enrolled as a control in a pregnancy study. The specimen comprised CD4+ T cells from peripheral blood mononuclear cells, sampled in the third trimester of pregnancy. The gene calls are TRBV18 and TRBJ1-3, with unresolved D. CDR3 loop: CASSRQASGNTIYF. For the CDR3, the DNA is TGTGCCAGCTCACGGCAGGCCTCTGGAAACACCATATATTTT.